The 12 T cell receptor beta chains given below trace back to one sample, sequenced in a study of post-analysis software for immune sequencing data. These receptors lack a known antigen. Each TCR beta cDNA library carried unique molecular identifiers. MiXCR, run by TCRdb on the PCR reads, gives a single entry per CDR3 protein. The sample consists of about half a million distinct CDR3 sequences, around 31% of them appearing once. Findings and caveats of the study: Controls had lower frequencies than patients of 4 or 5 TRBV segments, which included TRBV5-6, TRBV5-1 and TRBV20-1.

The sample comprised blood. These receptors all come from a girl under 18 with multiple sclerosis.

The chain carries TRBV5-1 and TRBJ2-1; 9 nucleotides line up with TRBD2. This CDR3 is 15 amino acids long. Germline-derived CDR1 and CDR2 are SGHRS and YFSETQ. V was pared by 4 bases and J by 4 bases, with 6 bases of the junction left unmatched. CDR3 amino acids: CASSITSGRYNEQFF. The CDR3 nucleotides read TGCGCCAGCAGCATTACTAGCGGGCGTTACAATGAGCAGTTCTTC.

This clonotype was counted only a few times. The chain links TRBV7-6 to TRBJ2-5, with TRBD2 as a possible D gene (7 bases). V was cut by 1 base and J by 5 bases, with 17 bases left in between. The CDR3 runs to 16 residues. CDR1 and CDR2 (germline): SGHVS, FNYEAQ. The CDR3 is CASSLGGAGARETQYF. CDR3 nucleotides: TGTGCCAGCAGCTTAGGAGGGGCGGGGGCCAGGGAGACCCAGTACTTC.

This clonotype was observed a few times. The chain carries TRBV18 and TRBJ2-4; 14 nucleotides line up with TRBD2. CDR1 is KGHSH and CDR2 is LQKENI in the germline V gene. The CDR3 consists of 20 residues. The trim removed 3 bases at V and 0 bases at J, leaving 10 bases unmatched. CDR3 bases: TGTGCCAGCTCACCCTCGGGACTAGCGGGGGCGCCGACAGCCAAAAACATTCAGTACTTC. It is translated as CASSPSGLAGAPTAKNIQYF.

This clonotype was detected only a few times. The chain joins TRBV6-1 to TRBJ2-4; 7 bases are shared with TRBD1. The germline CDR1 and CDR2 sequences are MNHNS and SASEGT. V gave up 5 bases and J gave up 3 bases; unmatched junction bases: 7. The CDR3 extends over 15 amino acids. Written as DNA, the CDR3 is TGTGCCAGCAGTCTCGACCGGGACAGCAAAAACATTCAGTACTTC. This sequence encodes CASSLDRDSKNIQYF.

The chain is built from TRBV20-1 and TRBJ1-2; D gene ambiguous. CDR1 is DFQATT and CDR2 is SNEGSKA in the germline V gene (reference sequence). The V end was cut by 3 bases, the J end by 8 bases, with 22 bases between. The CDR3 runs to 15 residues. CDR3 nucleotide sequence: TGCAGTGCTAGTCAAGCCCCTAGGGAAGTAAGAGGCTACACCTTC. It yields the protein CSASQAPREVRGYTF.

The V call is TRBV12-3 or TRBV12-4, the J call TRBJ2-7, with D possibly TRBD1 on 5 matching bases. The CDR3 spans 18 residues. Trimming pared 3 bases from V and 1 base from J, leaving 22 bases between. In DNA, the CDR3 is TGTGCCAGCAGTTTTTTAGGCAGGGCGGCGGCTGGTTCCTACGAGCAGTACTTC. Translating it yields CASSFLGRAAAGSYEQYF.

This CDR3 reads CASSQDPYGLGGYTF. The CDR3 nucleotides are TGCGCCAGCAGCCAAGATCCCTACGGGCTGGGGGGCTACACCTTC. The rearrangement joins TRBV4-1 to TRBJ1-2; D not certain. CDR3 length equals 15 residues. CDR1 and CDR2 from the germline V gene are MGHRA and YSYEKL. The V and J ends lost 0 bases and 8 bases respectively, with 16 bases between them.

The chain recombines TRBV6-5 with TRBJ1-1; 7 bases are shared with TRBD1. Germline assignment: CDR1 MNHEY and CDR2 SVGAGI. V lost 11 bases to trimming and J lost 4 bases; unmatched junction nucleotides: 7. The CDR3 spans 12 residues. The CDR3 sequence is CAAKTGTTEAFF. CDR3 DNA: TGTGCCGCTAAGACAGGGACCACTGAAGCTTTCTTT.

The chain carries TRBV25-1 and TRBJ2-4, with 7 bases aligning to TRBD1. After removal of 1 base from V and 4 bases from J, the junction contained 13 bases not matched to a gene. Germline-derived CDR1 and CDR2 are MGHDK and SYGVNS. The CDR3 loop spans 18 amino acids. The CDR3 DNA follows: TGTGCCAGCAGTGAATGCCCCCGTGGGACAGAGATTAAAAACATTCAGTACTTC. Protein: CASSECPRGTEIKNIQYF.

This sequence joins TRBV29-1 and TRBJ2-1; 9 nucleotides match TRBD2. V was pared by 0 bases and J by 9 bases, with 18 bases of the junction left unmatched. CDR1 is SQVTM, CDR2 ANQGSEA, per germline. CDR3 length: 18 residues. The CDR3 bases are TGCAGCGTTGAAGATCTTTGGGTTGCGGGGGGGAGTATAGGTGAGCAGTTCTTC. This codes for CSVEDLWVAGGSIGEQFF.

V is TRBV7-9 and J is TRBJ2-3; D is undetermined. Deletions cut 5 bases from V and 5 bases from J, with 11 bases between. Germline CDR1 SEHNR, CDR2 FQNEAQ (reference sequence). The CDR3 loop spans 13 amino acids. CDR3 amino acids: CASSRITRDTQYF. The CDR3 DNA follows: TGTGCCAGCAGCCGAATTACTCGAGATACGCAGTATTTT.

This clonotype was found a few times. J is TRBJ2-7 and V is TRBV20-1, with 7 bases identical to TRBD2. The V segment lost 3 bases and the J segment 2 bases; nucleotides outside the gene matches: 7. Germline V gene sequence: CDR1 DFQATT, CDR2 SNEGSKA (reference sequence). The CDR3 contains 14 residues. CDR3 coding DNA: TGCAGTGCTAGTTATCGCGGGGGAGCCTACGAGCAGTACTTC. It encodes CSASYRGGAYEQYF.